A single sample gave rise to the 32 T cell receptor beta chains below, sequenced in a study of blood T cell repertoires in COVID-19. TCRdb's copy holds only in-frame clones and misses some; the assay was immunoSEQ multiplex PCR. The sample carries under 200,000 clones, around 83% recorded once. Sequencing was performed on peripheral blood. The origin of the receptors is a woman aged 40 to 49 with acute or convalescent COVID-19.

This chain joins TRBV9 and TRBJ2-1; D might be TRBD1 (6 bases). There are 15 residues in the CDR3. Per the germline V gene, CDR1 is SGDLS and CDR2 is YYNGEE. V lost 0 bases, J lost 10 bases, and 17 bases lay in between. In DNA, the CDR3 is TGTGCCAGCAGCGTAGCAGGGGAAACCAGACGGGAGCAGTTCTTC. As protein: CASSVAGETRREQFF.

Regarding this clone: Sequence at one end of the junction differs from germline and may be a read error. V gene TRBV7-7 combines with J gene TRBJ1-4, with a tentative D call TRBD1 (5 bases). CDR1 and CDR2 from the germline V gene are SSHAT and FNYEAQ (reference sequence). The CDR3 is 14 amino acids. The CDR3 DNA sequence: TGTGCTAGCAGCCCAGGGCCGGCTAACGAAAAACTGTTTTTT. Amino acid sequence: CASSPGPANEKLFF.

The CDR3 protein is CASSHKSSGTYEQYF. CDR3 nucleotide sequence: TGCGCCAGCAGCCATAAATCTAGCGGAACCTACGAGCAGTACTTC. The rearrangement uses TRBV4-1 and TRBJ2-7; 7 bases are a match to TRBD2. Unmatched junction bases numbered 7, after V lost 3 bases and J lost 2 bases. The CDR3 has 15 residues. Germline CDR1 MGHRA, CDR2 YSYEKL.

The gene calls are TRBV3-1 (or the pseudogene TRBV3-2) and TRBJ2-4; no clear D. Germline CDR1 reads LGHDT; CDR2 reads YNNKEL (reference sequence). Trimming took off 3 bases at V and 3 bases at J, with 12 bases between the two ends. This CDR3 spans 15 amino acids. The CDR3 nucleotides read TGTGCCAGCAGCCATGAAACCGAGTACAAAAACATTCAGTACTTC. Its translation is CASSHETEYKNIQYF.

This chain connects TRBV6-5 to TRBJ1-1, with 9 bases matching TRBD1. CDR3 size: 12 residues. V lost 5 bases to trimming and J lost 10 bases; unmatched junction nucleotides: 5. Germline CDR1 and CDR2: MNHEY and SVGAGI. The CDR3 nucleotides are TGTGCCAGCAGTACACCGGGACAGGGAGCTTTCTTT. It yields the protein CASSTPGQGAFF.

The V call is TRBV6-5, the J call TRBJ2-7; 8 nucleotides agree with TRBD1. The CDR3 runs to 15 residues. V was pared by 6 bases and J by 9 bases, with 16 bases of the junction left unmatched. Looked up from germline, CDR1 is MNHEY and CDR2 is SVGAGI. CDR3 bases: TGTGCCAGCAGGTTCTCCCACGGGACAGGTCAAGGGCAGTACTTC. This encodes CASRFSHGTGQGQYF.

CDR3 nucleotides: TGTGCCAGCACCATGGACCGGGGAAATTCACCCCTCCACTTT. Amino acid sequence: CASTMDRGNSPLHF. V and J are TRBV6-1 and TRBJ1-6; D call uncertain. The CDR3 consists of 14 residues. Germline CDR1 reads MNHNS; CDR2 reads SASEGT. V gave up 7 bases and J gave up 7 bases, with 14 bases separating them.

The chain links TRBV6-5 to TRBJ1-3; 7 bases are shared with TRBD1. This CDR3 is 13 amino acids long. Germline V lookup: CDR1 MNHEY, CDR2 SVGAGI. V lost 7 bases and J lost 4; bases outside the gene matches: 4. The CDR3 bases are TGTGCCAGCATCGACAGGGCCGGAAACACCATATATTTT. Translation gives CASIDRAGNTIYF.

This clone has just one count. The V gene is TRBV4-1, the J gene TRBJ2-2; 10 bases are a match to TRBD2. In germline, CDR1 is MGHRA, CDR2 YSYEKL. The CDR3 has 17 residues. V was clipped by 3 bases and J by 1 base; unmatched bases: 5. This CDR3 is CASSHPPSGGNTGELFF. CDR3 nucleotides: TGCGCCAGCAGCCACCCCCCTAGCGGGGGGAACACCGGGGAGCTGTTTTTT.

The chain has TRBV6-6 and TRBJ1-6; 9 nucleotides match TRBD1. The CDR3 length is 19 residues. Germline loops: CDR1 MNHNY, CDR2 SVGAGI (reference sequence). Trimming cost V 6 bases and J 7 bases; bases outside gene matches: 19. The CDR3 coding sequence is TGTGCCAGCAGCCGAACTTTATTCGGGGGACAGGGAAGGAATTCACCCCTCCACTTT. Residues: CASSRTLFGGQGRNSPLHF.

The chain combines TRBV11-2 with TRBJ2-1; TRBD2 aligns across 7 bases. CDR1 is SGHAT and CDR2 is FQNNGV in the germline V gene. The V segment lost 5 bases and the J segment 8 bases; nucleotides outside the gene matches: 9. The CDR3 consists of 14 residues. The CDR3 spells CASSPSGEGDEQFF. As DNA, the CDR3 is TGTGCCAGCAGCCCCAGCGGGGAGGGCGATGAGCAGTTCTTC.

The chain combines TRBV7-2 with TRBJ1-4; possible D gene TRBD1, 6 bases. This CDR3 has 14 amino acids. Deletions cut 5 bases from V and 4 bases from J, with 11 bases between. Per the germline V gene, CDR1 is SGHTA and CDR2 is FQGNSA. The CDR3 is CASSPTGFNEKLFF. In DNA, the CDR3 is TGTGCCAGCAGCCCTACAGGGTTTAATGAAAAACTGTTTTTT.

The chain combines TRBV10-3 with TRBJ1-6, with 7 bases identical to TRBD1. This CDR3 is built from 17 residues. CDR1 and CDR2 (germline): ENHRY, SYGVKD. Trimming at V came to 4 bases and at J to 6 bases, leaving 12 bases not matched to a gene. The CDR3 coding sequence is TGTGCCATCAGTGCGATCCCTTTCGGGACAGTTAATTCACCCCTCCACTTT. As protein: CAISAIPFGTVNSPLHF.

The table lists this clone with a count of one. This chain links TRBV27 with TRBJ1-1; a possible D gene is TRBD1 (6 bases). CDR1 and CDR2 (germline): MNHEY, SMNVEV (reference sequence). The CDR3 runs to 12 residues. With 8 bases removed from V and 4 bases from J, the gap between germline ends came to 11 bases. CDR3 region: CASQGLFTEAFF. CDR3 DNA: TGTGCCAGCCAGGGGCTGTTCACTGAAGCTTTCTTT.

The chain couples TRBV4-1 to TRBJ2-3; 11 nucleotides align to TRBD2. CDR3 size: 17 residues. CDR1 and CDR2 (germline): MGHRA, YSYEKL. With V trimmed by 4 bases and J by 2 bases, 8 bases remained unmatched. CDR3 sequence reads: CASSPDQLAGVTDTQYF. For the CDR3, the DNA is TGCGCCAGCAGCCCCGACCAACTAGCGGGGGTCACAGATACGCAGTATTTT.

The J gene is TRBJ1-2, the V gene TRBV7-9, with D perhaps matching TRBD1 (5 bases). This CDR3 comprises 14 residues. CDR1 and CDR2 from the germline V gene are SEHNR and FQNEAQ (reference sequence). V dropped 2 bases and J dropped 3 bases, with 10 bases sitting between them. The DNA for the CDR3 is TGTGCCAGCAGCTTAAAGACAGTGGACTATGGCTACACCTTC. Encoded protein: CASSLKTVDYGYTF.

V is TRBV10-1 and J is TRBJ2-7; 10 nucleotides align to TRBD1. This CDR3 comprises 13 residues. Unmatched junction bases numbered 9, after V lost 10 bases and J lost 6 bases. Germline CDR1 and CDR2: WNHNN and SYGVQD (reference sequence). DNA for the CDR3: TGCGCCACTGCGACAGGGGGCTCGTCCGAGCAGTACTTC. As protein: CATATGGSSEQYF.

The chain links TRBV5-4 to TRBJ2-1; 8 nucleotides align to TRBD1. With 5 bases clipped from V and 6 bases from J, the junction kept 4 bases outside the gene matches. Looked up from germline, CDR1 is SGHNT and CDR2 is YYREEE (reference sequence). The CDR3 has 13 residues. CDR3 sequence (DNA): TGTGCCAGCAGTCTGACAGGGGCCAATGAGCAGTTCTTC. This translates into CASSLTGANEQFF.

The rearrangement links TRBV27 to TRBJ2-7, with 8 bases that match TRBD1. The germline V gene encodes CDR1 MNHEY and CDR2 SMNVEV (reference sequence). The ends lost 5 bases at V and 5 bases at J; junction bases unmatched: 5. The CDR3 spans 13 residues. For the CDR3, the DNA is TGTGCCAGCAGTATGGGACAGGTAGACGAGCAGTACTTC. Translating it yields CASSMGQVDEQYF.

The rearrangement joins TRBV23-1 to TRBJ2-1, with D perhaps matching TRBD2 (5 bases). TRBV23-1 is an ORF, with its function uncertain. This CDR3 spans 13 amino acids. Between the trimmed V and J ends, which lost 2 bases and 10 bases, there was a span of 12 bases. The CDR3 here is CASSQIGVVEQFF. Here the CDR3 DNA reads TGCGCCAGCAGTCAAATCGGGGTCGTAGAGCAGTTCTTC.

This clone has more than one count but fewer than ten. The chain couples TRBV7-2 to TRBJ1-1; D is unresolved. The length of the CDR3 is 14 residues. Trimming took 5 bases from V and 1 from J, leaving 11 bases between them. Germline V gene sequence: CDR1 SGHTA, CDR2 FQGNSA. As DNA, the CDR3 is TGTGCCAGCAGCCCCGTGGCAGGGAACACTGAAGCTTTCTTT. Protein product: CASSPVAGNTEAFF.

The J gene is TRBJ1-5, the V gene TRBV18; perhaps TRBD1 as D (6 bases). The CDR3 is 15 amino acids. V lost 6 bases and J lost 5, with 17 bases in between. Germline CDR1 KGHSH, CDR2 LQKENI. The CDR3 DNA reads as TGTGCCAGCTCCCCGGGACACCGAGGGGATCAGCCCCAGCATTTT. Translating gives CASSPGHRGDQPQHF.

This sequence joins TRBV28 and TRBJ1-6; D ambiguous. CDR3 length: 13 amino acids. V was clipped by 8 bases and J by 6 bases, with 11 bases between them. Germline CDR1 and CDR2: MDHEN and SYDVKM. CDR3 DNA sequence: TGTGCCAGCGGAGCCACGGGTAATTCACCCCTCCACTTT. Protein: CASGATGNSPLHF.

This chain links TRBV7-8 with TRBJ1-6; 10 bases map to TRBD1. The CDR3 loop spans 14 amino acids. V dropped 1 base and J dropped 13; count of bases not matched to a gene: 4. Per germline, CDR1 SGHVS and CDR2 FQNEAQ. The CDR3 bases are TGTGCCAGCAGCTTAGGGACAGGGGGGCAGCCCCTCCACTTT. It translates to CASSLGTGGQPLHF.

The chain employs TRBV6-5 and TRBJ2-5, with D possibly being TRBD1 (6 bases). Germline V lookup: CDR1 MNHEY, CDR2 SVGAGI. This CDR3 is 14 amino acids long. V dropped 8 bases and J dropped 5 bases, with 18 bases sitting between them. CDR3 sequence (DNA): TGTGCCAGCCGACCCTCAGGGGTAAGGGAGACCCAGTACTTC. As protein: CASRPSGVRETQYF.

In this sample, this clone turned up once. The chain joins TRBV4-2 to TRBJ1-1; tentative D call: TRBD1 (5 bases). With 8 bases removed from V and 0 bases from J, the gap between germline ends came to 16 bases. The CDR3 covers 15 residues. Germline-derived CDR1 and CDR2 are LGHNA and YNFKEQ. This CDR3 is CASGTPLRVNTEAFF. CDR3 in DNA: TGTGCCAGCGGCACCCCCCTCAGGGTGAACACTGAAGCTTTCTTT.

V usage is TRBV7-9 and J usage is TRBJ2-5; the match to TRBD2 covers 8 bases. Germline-derived CDR1 and CDR2 are SEHNR and FQNEAQ (reference sequence). This CDR3 spans 14 amino acids. Trimming took 5 bases from V and 5 from J; bases not matched to a gene: 7. The CDR3 sequence is CASSPPAGAETQYF. CDR3 nucleotides: TGTGCCAGCAGCCCCCCAGCGGGAGCGGAGACCCAGTACTTC. The whole variable domain, filled in from reference TRBV7-9 and TRBJ2-5, reads DTGVSQNPRHKITKRGQNVTFRCDPISEHNRLYWYRQTLGQGPEFLTYFQNEAQLEKSRLLSDRFSAERPKGSFSTLEIQRTEQGDSAMYLCASSPPAGAETQYFGPGTRLLVL.

V and J are TRBV7-2 and TRBJ1-1, with 9 bases lining up with TRBD1. There are 12 residues in the CDR3. Germline V lookup: CDR1 SGHTA, CDR2 FQGNSA. With V trimmed by 5 bases and J by 8 bases, 3 bases remained unmatched. The CDR3 DNA is TGTGCCAGCAGCATACAGGGGGCAGAAGCTTTCTTT. It specifies CASSIQGAEAFF.

The chain uses TRBV5-1 and TRBJ2-7; D perhaps matches TRBD1 (5 bases). CDR1 and CDR2 (germline): SGHRS, YFSETQ. V dropped 2 bases and J dropped 5 bases, with 14 bases sitting between them. The CDR3 is made up of 14 amino acids. CDR3 sequence reads: CASSFVGRVDEQYF. The CDR3 DNA follows: TGCGCCAGCAGCTTTGTGGGGCGTGTCGACGAGCAGTACTTC.

Only a few counts were recorded for this clone. The V and J genes are TRBV14 and TRBJ1-2; 8 bases match TRBD1. V dropped 5 bases and J dropped 3; count of bases not matched to a gene: 5. Germline CDR1 reads SGHDN; CDR2 reads FVKESK. The CDR3 has 14 residues. DNA of the CDR3: TGTGCCAGCAGCTTCCCAGGGGGCTACTATGGCTACACCTTC. It is translated as CASSFPGGYYGYTF.

The rearrangement uses TRBV5-5 and TRBJ1-3, with D possibly matching TRBD1 (5 bases). V was pared by 5 bases and J by 0 bases, with 15 bases between. From germline, CDR1 is SGHKS and CDR2 YYEKEE (reference sequence). The CDR3 is 16 residues long. Written as DNA, the CDR3 is TGTGCCAGCAGGCCTGCACGGGGGTCCTCTGGAAACACCATATATTTT. It translates to CASRPARGSSGNTIYF. The entire variable domain, with the rest obtained from reference TRBV5-5 and TRBJ1-3, is as follows: DAGVTQSPTHLIKTRGQQVTLRCSPISGHKSVSWYQQVLGQGPQFIFQYYEKEERGRGNFPDRFSARQFPNYSSELNVNALLLGDSALYLCASRPARGSSGNTIYFGEGSWLTVV.

The chain has TRBV27 and TRBJ2-7; D is possibly TRBD2 (5 bases). V shed 8 bases and J shed 0 bases, with 11 bases lying between them. CDR3 length equals 13 residues. Germline CDR1 and CDR2: MNHEY and SMNVEV (reference sequence). CDR3 residues: CASGLPSSYEQYF. In DNA form, the CDR3 reads TGTGCCAGCGGACTCCCAAGCTCCTACGAGCAGTACTTC.